This T cell receptor (beta chain) was profiled in a study of shared T cell receptors in the human thymus. Method: immunoSEQ multiplex PCR; TCRdb's copy keeps in-frame clones and lacks some. This table holds hundreds of thousands of clones, around 87% found once. This clone was detected once. The CDR3 consists of 11 residues. CDR1 and CDR2 from the germline V gene are SGHTA and FQGNSA. With 2 bases removed from V and 13 bases from J, the gap between germline ends came to 11 bases. These sequences were also reported in another study, on human thymus T cells. That publication notes: Resections from corrective heart surgery provided thymus tissue. As related research reported, thymic repertoires overlapped highly among unrelated individuals.

The receptor comes from a boy younger than two with a congenital heart defect. The sequenced sample consisted of thymocytes. This chain uses TRBV7-2 with TRBJ1-2, with a weak D call TRBD1 (5 bases). DNA for the CDR3: TGTGCCAGCAGCTTACGACAGACGAGCACCTTC. Protein sequence: CASSLRQTSTF. The complete variable domain, with remaining parts taken from reference TRBV7-2 and TRBJ1-2, reads GAGVSQSPSNKVTEKGKDVELRCDPISGHTALYWYRQSLGQGLEFLIYFQGNSAPDKSGLPSDRFSAERTGGSVSTLTIQRTQQEDSAVYLCASSLRQTSTFGSGTRLTVV.